The entry that follows covers one TCR beta chain sequence. Antigen unknown. This sample is part of a study of T cell repertoires in aging, cancer and after chemotherapy. Points from the study as a whole: In each cancer cohort, median generation probability increased across chemotherapy, suggesting thymic output rebounded. Compared with age-matched healthy donors, untreated hematological or solid cancer patients showed higher blood TCR clonality.

Peripheral blood genomic DNA, not sorted cells or RNA, was the template. Germline CDR1 reads DFQATT; CDR2 reads SNEGSKA (reference sequence). This CDR3 comprises 14 residues. V was clipped by 4 bases and J by 10 bases; unmatched bases: 14. Rearranged V-D-J TRB sequences were amplified with a mixed TRB-A/B primer pool. TCRdb processed the multiplex PCR reads anew with MiXCR; each CDR3 protein has one entry. This table has fewer than 2,500 distinct CDR3 sequences, 22% appearing once. This chain joins TRBV20-1 and TRBJ2-3; 7 bases are shared with TRBD2. Sample: blood. The receptor was derived from a human donor with a blood cancer. CDR3 amino acids: CSATMGGGGGAQYF. In nucleotides, the CDR3 is TGCAGTGCTACCATGGGGGGGGGGGGGGGGGCGCAGTATTTT.